These T cell receptor beta chains were read from a single sample in a study of post-analysis software for immune sequencing data. TCRdb independently ran MiXCR on the PCR reads; one entry per CDR3 protein. Of 750,000 to 950,000 distinct CDR3 sequences listed, about 53% are singletons. The sequenced sample was blood. These receptors were collected from a girl aged 10 to 17 with multiple sclerosis. CDR3s include the opening cysteine and the closing phenylalanine or tryptophan. The order of the fields is J gene, V gene, D gene, clone size, CDR3 protein, CDR3 DNA. D genes are given only for firm matches. A clone size is listed for some rows: how often the clone was seen (once, few, many), or a class if it is expanded.

j_call: TRBJ2-3; v_call: TRBV3-1; d_call: TRBD1; clone_size: NA; cdr3_aa: CASSARQGVNRTDTQYF; cdr3_nt: TGTGCCAGCAGCGCCAGACAGGGGGTCAACCGCACAGATACGCAGTATTTT
j_call: TRBJ1-2; v_call: TRBV29-1; d_call: NA; clone_size: few; cdr3_aa: CSVEVGNSVYGYTF; cdr3_nt: TGCAGCGTTGAAGTTGGTAACAGCGTCTATGGCTACACCTTC
j_call: TRBJ2-1; v_call: TRBV9; d_call: NA; clone_size: NA; cdr3_aa: CASSVAEPPNRNEQFF; cdr3_nt: TGTGCCAGCAGCGTAGCGGAGCCCCCCAACCGCAATGAGCAGTTCTTC
j_call: TRBJ2-1; v_call: TRBV12-3/TRBV12-4; d_call: NA; clone_size: NA; cdr3_aa: CASRVWGAGDNEQFF; cdr3_nt: TGTGCCAGCAGGGTCTGGGGGGCAGGGGACAATGAGCAGTTCTTC
j_call: TRBJ2-3; v_call: TRBV29-1; d_call: TRBD2; clone_size: few; cdr3_aa: CSVGAGGLPGDTQYF; cdr3_nt: TGCAGCGTTGGGGCGGGGGGACTACCAGGAGATACGCAGTATTTT
j_call: TRBJ2-1; v_call: TRBV5-1; d_call: NA; clone_size: few; cdr3_aa: CASSLAGKVNNEQFF; cdr3_nt: TGCGCCAGCAGCTTGGCAGGGAAGGTCAACAATGAGCAGTTCTTC
j_call: TRBJ2-5; v_call: TRBV7-2; d_call: TRBD2; clone_size: NA; cdr3_aa: CASSHQSSGGGPTETQYF; cdr3_nt: TGTGCCAGCAGCCACCAGAGTAGCGGGGGGGGACCGACAGAGACCCAGTACTTC
j_call: TRBJ2-5; v_call: TRBV5-6; d_call: TRBD2; clone_size: few; cdr3_aa: CASSLMRWGGLETQYF; cdr3_nt: TGTGCCAGCAGCTTGATGCGTTGGGGGGGGTTAGAGACCCAGTACTTC
j_call: TRBJ2-1; v_call: TRBV20-1; d_call: TRBD2; clone_size: NA; cdr3_aa: CSARNPSGSPSEQFF; cdr3_nt: TGCAGTGCTAGAAACCCTAGCGGGAGCCCTAGTGAGCAGTTCTTC
j_call: TRBJ1-2; v_call: TRBV9; d_call: NA; clone_size: NA; cdr3_aa: CASSPFEGWEDYGYTF; cdr3_nt: TGTGCCAGCAGCCCCTTCGAGGGGTGGGAGGACTATGGCTACACCTTC
j_call: TRBJ2-5; v_call: TRBV11-2; d_call: NA; clone_size: many; cdr3_aa: CASSPERETQYF; cdr3_nt: TGTGCCAGCAGCCCCGAGAGGGAGACCCAGTACTTC
j_call: TRBJ2-7; v_call: TRBV5-5; d_call: NA; clone_size: NA; cdr3_aa: CASSSKTGSSSIEQYF; cdr3_nt: TGTGCCAGCAGCTCGAAGACAGGTTCCTCTTCTATCGAGCAGTACTTC
j_call: TRBJ2-7; v_call: TRBV4-1; d_call: TRBD2; clone_size: NA; cdr3_aa: CASSQDRLAGGLRSQYF; cdr3_nt: TGCGCCAGCAGCCAAGATCGCCTAGCGGGAGGCCTACGATCGCAGTACTTC
j_call: TRBJ2-1; v_call: TRBV7-2; d_call: TRBD2; clone_size: NA; cdr3_aa: CASSFSGIGYNEQFF; cdr3_nt: TGTGCCAGCAGCTTTAGCGGGATTGGGTACAATGAGCAGTTCTTC
j_call: TRBJ1-2; v_call: TRBV29-1; d_call: TRBD1; clone_size: NA; cdr3_aa: CSVLRTGSSYGYTF; cdr3_nt: TGCAGCGTCCTAAGGACAGGCAGTTCCTATGGCTACACCTTC
j_call: TRBJ2-7; v_call: TRBV11-2; d_call: TRBD1; clone_size: few; cdr3_aa: CASSLLENRGHNYEQYF; cdr3_nt: TGTGCCAGCAGCTTACTTGAGAACAGGGGGCACAACTACGAGCAGTACTTC